This T cell receptor (beta chain) derives from a study of neurological immune-mediated disorders. Overall study results and limits: The most TCR clonal expansion was seen in HTLV-1-associated myelopathy, and the least was seen in multiple sclerosis, which fell below healthy controls.

This clonotype was observed at least ten times. Its antigen is not identified. The V and J ends lost 10 bases and 9 bases respectively, with 16 bases between them. The CDR3 totals 12 residues. Each CDR3 protein is one row after TCRdb ran MiXCR on the 5' RACE reads. The sample consists of more than 40,000 distinct CDR3 sequences, roughly 3.2% of them appearing once. V usage is TRBV12-3 or TRBV12-4 and J usage is TRBJ2-1, with D perhaps being TRBD1 or TRBD2 (5 bases each). The receptor comes from a woman in her forties or fifties with multiple sclerosis. What was sequenced was PBMCs. The CDR3 loop is CATRGRHSEQFF. For the CDR3, the DNA is TGTGCCACCCGGGGCCGCCACAGTGAGCAGTTCTTC.